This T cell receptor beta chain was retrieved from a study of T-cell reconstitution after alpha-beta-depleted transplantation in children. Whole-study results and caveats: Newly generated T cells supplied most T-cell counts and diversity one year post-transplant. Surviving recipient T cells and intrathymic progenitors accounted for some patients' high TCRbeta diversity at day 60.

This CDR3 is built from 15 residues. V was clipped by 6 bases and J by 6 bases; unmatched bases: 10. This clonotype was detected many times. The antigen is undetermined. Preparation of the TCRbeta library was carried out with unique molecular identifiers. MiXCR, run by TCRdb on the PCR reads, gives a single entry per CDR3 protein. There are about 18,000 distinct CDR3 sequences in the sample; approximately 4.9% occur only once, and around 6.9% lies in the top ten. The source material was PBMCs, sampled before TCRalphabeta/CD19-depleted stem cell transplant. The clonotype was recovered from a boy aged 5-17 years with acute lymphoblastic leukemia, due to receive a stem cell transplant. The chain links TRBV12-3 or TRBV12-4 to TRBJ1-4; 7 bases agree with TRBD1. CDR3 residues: CASSGDREGHEKLFF. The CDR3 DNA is TGTGCCAGCAGCGGCGACAGGGAAGGTCATGAAAAACTGTTTTTT.